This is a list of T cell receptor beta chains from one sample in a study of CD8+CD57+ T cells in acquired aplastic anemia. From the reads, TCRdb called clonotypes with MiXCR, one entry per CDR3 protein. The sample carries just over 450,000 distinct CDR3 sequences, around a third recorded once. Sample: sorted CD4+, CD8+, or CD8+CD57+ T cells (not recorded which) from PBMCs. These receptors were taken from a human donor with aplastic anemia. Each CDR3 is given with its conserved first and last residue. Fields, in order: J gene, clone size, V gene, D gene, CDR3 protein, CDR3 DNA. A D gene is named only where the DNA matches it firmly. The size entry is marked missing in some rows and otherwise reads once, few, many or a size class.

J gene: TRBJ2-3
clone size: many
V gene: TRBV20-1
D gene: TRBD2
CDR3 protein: CSARGGVVTDTQYF
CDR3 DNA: TGCAGTGCTAGGGGGGGGGTAGTAACAGATACGCAGTATTTT

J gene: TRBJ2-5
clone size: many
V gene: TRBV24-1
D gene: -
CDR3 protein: CATSEPRQGGKTQYF
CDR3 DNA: TGTGCCACCAGTGAACCACGACAGGGAGGAAAGACCCAGTACTTC

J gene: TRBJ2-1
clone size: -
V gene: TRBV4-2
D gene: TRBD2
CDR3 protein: CASSQDKAGSYNEQFF
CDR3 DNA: TGTGCCAGCAGCCAAGATAAAGCGGGATCCTACAATGAGCAGTTCTTC

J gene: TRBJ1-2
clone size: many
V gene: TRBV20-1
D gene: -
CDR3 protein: CSAFDLEGYTF
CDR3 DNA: TGCAGTGCTTTCGACCTGGAGGGCTACACCTTC

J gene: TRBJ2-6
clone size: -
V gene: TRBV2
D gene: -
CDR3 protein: CASSEALGGNVLTF
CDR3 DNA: TGTGCCAGCAGTGAAGCGCTTGGGGGCAACGTCCTGACTTTC

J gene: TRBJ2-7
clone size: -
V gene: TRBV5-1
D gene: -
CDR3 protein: CASSWRAETDISYEQYF
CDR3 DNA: TGCGCCAGCAGCTGGAGGGCCGAGACAGATATTTCCTACGAGCAGTACTTC

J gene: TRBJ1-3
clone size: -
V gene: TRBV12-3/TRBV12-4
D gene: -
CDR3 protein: CASSFIQGSGNTIYF
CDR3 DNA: TGTGCCAGCAGTTTTATCCAGGGATCTGGAAACACCATATATTTT

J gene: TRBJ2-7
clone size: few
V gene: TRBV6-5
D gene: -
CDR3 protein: CASSYLDLYEQYF
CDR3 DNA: TGTGCCAGCAGTTACCTGGATCTCTACGAGCAGTACTTC

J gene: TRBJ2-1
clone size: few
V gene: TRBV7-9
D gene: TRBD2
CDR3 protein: CASSLGGGASDEQFF
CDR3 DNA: TGTGCCAGCAGCTTAGGCGGGGGGGCCTCGGATGAGCAGTTCTTC

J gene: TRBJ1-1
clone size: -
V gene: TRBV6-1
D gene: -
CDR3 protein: CASRPPVGKNTEAFF
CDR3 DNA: TGTGCCAGCAGACCGCCGGTAGGAAAGAACACTGAAGCTTTCTTT

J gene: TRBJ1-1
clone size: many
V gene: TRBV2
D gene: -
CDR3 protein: CASSVGTMNTEAFF
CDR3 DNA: TGTGCCAGCAGTGTGGGGACAATGAACACTGAAGCTTTCTTT

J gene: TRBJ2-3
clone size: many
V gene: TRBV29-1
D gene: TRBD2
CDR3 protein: CSVAGGSGGVPDTQYF
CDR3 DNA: TGCAGCGTTGCCGGGGGTAGCGGGGGGGTCCCAGATACGCAGTATTTT

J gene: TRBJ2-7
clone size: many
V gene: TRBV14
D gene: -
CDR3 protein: CASSQESQGEQYF
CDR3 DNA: TGTGCCAGCAGCCAAGAGAGCCAGGGCGAGCAGTACTTC

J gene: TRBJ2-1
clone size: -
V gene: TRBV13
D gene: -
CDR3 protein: CASSLRVFRLGEQFF
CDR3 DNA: TGTGCCAGCAGCTTACGGGTTTTTCGCTTGGGTGAGCAGTTCTTC

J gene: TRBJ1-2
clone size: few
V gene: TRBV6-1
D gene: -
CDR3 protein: CASSPNTGDGYTF
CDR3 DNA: TGTGCCAGCAGTCCAAACACGGGGGATGGCTACACCTTC

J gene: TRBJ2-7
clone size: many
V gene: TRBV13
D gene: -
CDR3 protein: CASSLDHRVSPYEQYF
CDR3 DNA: TGTGCCAGCAGCTTAGATCACAGGGTGTCCCCCTACGAGCAGTACTTC

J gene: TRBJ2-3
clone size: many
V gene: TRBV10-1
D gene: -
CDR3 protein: CASSAMGDTQYF
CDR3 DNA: TGCGCCAGCAGTGCAATGGGAGATACGCAGTATTTT

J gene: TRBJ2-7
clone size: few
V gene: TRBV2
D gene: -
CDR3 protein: CASRGQTYEQYF
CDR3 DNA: TGTGCCAGCAGGGGGCAAACCTACGAGCAGTACTTC

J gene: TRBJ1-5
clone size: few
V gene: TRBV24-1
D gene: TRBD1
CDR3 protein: CATSDSRTGRGTQHF
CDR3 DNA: TGTGCCACCAGTGATTCTCGGACAGGCCGGGGGACCCAGCATTTT

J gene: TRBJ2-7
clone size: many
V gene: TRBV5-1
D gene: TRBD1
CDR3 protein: CASSTAGQAREQYF
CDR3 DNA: TGCGCCAGCAGCACAGCCGGACAGGCGCGTGAGCAGTACTTC

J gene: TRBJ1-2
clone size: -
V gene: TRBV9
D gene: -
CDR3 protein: CASNVRGVGGYTF
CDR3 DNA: TGTGCCAGCAACGTAAGGGGGGTCGGTGGCTACACCTTC

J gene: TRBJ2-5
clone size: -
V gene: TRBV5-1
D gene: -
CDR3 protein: CASSWDGGFQETQYF
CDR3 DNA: TGCGCCAGCAGCTGGGACGGGGGCTTTCAAGAGACCCAGTACTTC

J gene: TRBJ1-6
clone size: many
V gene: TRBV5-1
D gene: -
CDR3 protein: CASSYDSNSPLHF
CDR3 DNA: TGCGCCAGCAGCTACGACAGTAATTCACCCCTCCACTTT

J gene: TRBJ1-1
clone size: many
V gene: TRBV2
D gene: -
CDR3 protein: CASSPREEGLAFF
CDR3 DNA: TGTGCCAGCAGTCCGAGGGAGGAGGGGTTAGCTTTCTTT

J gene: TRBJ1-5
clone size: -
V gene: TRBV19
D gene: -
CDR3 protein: CASSDIISSGRGSNQPQHF
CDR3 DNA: TGTGCCAGTAGTGATATAATTAGTTCAGGGAGGGGTAGCAATCAGCCCCAGCATTTT

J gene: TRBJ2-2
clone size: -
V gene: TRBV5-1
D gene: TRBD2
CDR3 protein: CASSLEVGLAGIGELFF
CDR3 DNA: TGCGCCAGCAGCCTTGAAGTGGGACTAGCGGGGATCGGGGAGCTGTTTTTT

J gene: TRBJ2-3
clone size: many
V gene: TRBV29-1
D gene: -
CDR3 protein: CSVAGRADTQYF
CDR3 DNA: TGCAGCGTGGCGGGACGGGCAGATACGCAGTATTTT

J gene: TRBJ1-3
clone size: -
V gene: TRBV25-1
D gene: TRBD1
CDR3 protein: CASSARTGATGNTIYF
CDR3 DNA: TGTGCCAGCAGTGCTAGGACAGGGGCAACTGGAAACACCATATATTTT

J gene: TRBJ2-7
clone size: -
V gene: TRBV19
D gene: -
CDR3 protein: CAWSALSEQYF
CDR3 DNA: TGTGCCTGGAGTGCCCTTAGCGAGCAGTACTTC

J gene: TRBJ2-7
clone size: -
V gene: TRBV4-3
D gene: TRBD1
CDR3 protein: CASSQDGTGSYEQYF
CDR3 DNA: TGCGCCAGCAGCCAAGATGGGACAGGGTCCTACGAGCAGTACTTC

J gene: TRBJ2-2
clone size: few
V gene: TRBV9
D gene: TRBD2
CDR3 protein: CASSGGGAAGELFF
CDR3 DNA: TGTGCCAGCAGCGGCGGGGGGGCCGCCGGGGAGCTGTTTTTT

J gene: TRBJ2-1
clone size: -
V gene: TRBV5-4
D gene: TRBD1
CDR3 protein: CASSLIGTGSSYNEQFF
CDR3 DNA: TGTGCCAGCAGCTTGATTGGGACAGGGAGCTCCTACAATGAGCAGTTCTTC

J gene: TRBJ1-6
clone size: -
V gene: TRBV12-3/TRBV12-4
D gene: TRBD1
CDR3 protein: CASSSTGDSPLHF
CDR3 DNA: TGTGCCAGCAGTTCAACAGGGGATTCACCCCTCCACTTT

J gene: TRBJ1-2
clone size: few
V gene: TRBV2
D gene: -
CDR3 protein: CASSPGLAGGYTF
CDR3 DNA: TGTGCCAGCAGCCCGGGGCTAGCGGGTGGCTACACCTTC

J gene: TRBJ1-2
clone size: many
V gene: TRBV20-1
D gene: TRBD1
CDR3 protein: CSARAIRDREHYGYTF
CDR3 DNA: TGCAGTGCTAGAGCCATAAGGGACAGGGAACACTATGGCTACACCTTC

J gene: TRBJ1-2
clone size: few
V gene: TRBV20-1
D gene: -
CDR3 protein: CSAPILKTQLANYGYTF
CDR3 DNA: TGCAGTGCCCCGATTTTAAAGACTCAACTAGCTAACTATGGCTACACCTTC

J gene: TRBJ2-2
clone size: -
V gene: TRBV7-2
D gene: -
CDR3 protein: CASSRYLGNTGELFF
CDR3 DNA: TGTGCCAGCAGCCGCTACCTCGGCAACACCGGGGAGCTGTTTTTT

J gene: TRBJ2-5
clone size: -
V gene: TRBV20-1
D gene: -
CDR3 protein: CSAELLQETQYF
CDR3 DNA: TGCAGTGCCGAACTCTTACAAGAGACCCAGTACTTC

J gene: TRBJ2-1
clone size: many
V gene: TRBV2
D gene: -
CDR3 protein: CASSYGVDEQFF
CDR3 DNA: TGTGCCAGCAGTTACGGGGTCGATGAGCAGTTCTTC

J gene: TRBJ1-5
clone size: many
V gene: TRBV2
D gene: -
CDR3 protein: CASSAQGQPQHF
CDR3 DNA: TGTGCCAGCAGTGCACAGGGCCAGCCCCAGCATTTT

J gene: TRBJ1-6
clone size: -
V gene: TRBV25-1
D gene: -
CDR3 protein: CASSPLGSGNSPLHF
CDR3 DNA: TGTGCCAGCTCACCACTGGGCAGCGGTAATTCACCCCTCCACTTT

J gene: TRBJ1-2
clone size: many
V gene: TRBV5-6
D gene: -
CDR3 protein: CASGGDVYGYTF
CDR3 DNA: TGTGCCAGCGGGGGGGACGTCTATGGCTACACCTTC

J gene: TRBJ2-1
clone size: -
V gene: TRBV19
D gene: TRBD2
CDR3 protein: CASRSAGGLTNEQFF
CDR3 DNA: TGTGCCAGTAGATCAGCGGGGGGCCTAACAAATGAGCAGTTCTTC

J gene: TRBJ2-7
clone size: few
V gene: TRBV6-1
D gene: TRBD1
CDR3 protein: CASRITGTGEEQYF
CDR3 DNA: TGTGCCAGCAGGATAACGGGGACAGGGGAAGAGCAGTACTTC

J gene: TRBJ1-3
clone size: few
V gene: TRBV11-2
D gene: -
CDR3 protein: CASSFEGRAGNTIYF
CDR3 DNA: TGTGCCAGCAGCTTTGAGGGGAGGGCAGGAAACACCATATATTTT

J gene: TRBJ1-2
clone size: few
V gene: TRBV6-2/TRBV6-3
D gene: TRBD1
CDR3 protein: CASSYVGQGHGYTF
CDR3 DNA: TGTGCCAGCAGTTACGTGGGACAGGGCCATGGCTACACCTTC

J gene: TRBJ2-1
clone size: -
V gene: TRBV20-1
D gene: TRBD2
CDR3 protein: CSETGRLAGGNEQFF
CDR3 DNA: TGCAGTGAAACAGGCCGACTAGCGGGAGGAAATGAGCAGTTCTTC

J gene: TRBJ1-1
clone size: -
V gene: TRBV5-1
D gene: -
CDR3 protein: CASTPGPGNTEAFF
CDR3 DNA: TGCGCCAGCACCCCGGGTCCGGGGAACACTGAAGCTTTCTTT

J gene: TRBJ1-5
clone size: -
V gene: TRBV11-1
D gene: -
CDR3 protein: CASSLVSSGVSGHSNQPQHF
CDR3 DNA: TGTGCCAGCAGCTTAGTTTCATCAGGGGTTTCCGGCCATAGCAATCAGCCCCAGCATTTT

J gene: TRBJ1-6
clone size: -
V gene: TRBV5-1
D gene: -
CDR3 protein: CASSPASRASPLHF
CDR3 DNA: TGCGCCAGCAGCCCGGCGTCAAGGGCTTCACCCCTCCACTTT

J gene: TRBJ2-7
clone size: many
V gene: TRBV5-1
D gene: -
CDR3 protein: CASSQGSAYEQYF
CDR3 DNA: TGCGCCAGCAGCCAGGGGTCCGCCTACGAGCAGTACTTC

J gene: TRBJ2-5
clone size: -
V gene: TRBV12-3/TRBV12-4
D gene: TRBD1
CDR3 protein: CASSLFTGESETQYF
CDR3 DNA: TGTGCCAGCAGTTTATTCACAGGGGAGTCGGAGACCCAGTACTTC

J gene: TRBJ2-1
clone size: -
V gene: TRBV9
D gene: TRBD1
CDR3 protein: CASSVGQGGNNEQFF
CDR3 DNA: TGTGCCAGCAGCGTCGGACAGGGGGGAAACAATGAGCAGTTCTTC

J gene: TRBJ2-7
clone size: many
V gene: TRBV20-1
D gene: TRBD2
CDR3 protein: CSARVSSGGDEQYF
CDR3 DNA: TGCAGTGCTAGAGTATCCAGCGGGGGGGACGAGCAGTACTTC